Each of the 15 T cell receptor beta chains below was sequenced from the same sample in a study of T cell responses to AZD1222 COVID-19 vaccine. The protocol was immunoSEQ multiplex PCR, while the TCRdb copy is restricted to in-frame clones and leaves out a portion. The sample lists 150,000 or so clones, 80% to 95% occurring once. This sample comprised peripheral blood, obtained 28 days after the second AZD1222 dose. These TCRs come from an adult who received the AZD1222 COVID-19 vaccine.

The genes are TRBV9 and TRBJ2-2; D possibly corresponds to TRBD1 (5 bases). This CDR3 spans 14 amino acids. Germline lookup yields CDR1 SGDLS and CDR2 YYNGEE. With 0 bases removed from V and 7 bases from J, the gap between germline ends came to 10 bases. The CDR3 spells CASSVEAGRGELFF. The CDR3 coding sequence is TGTGCCAGCAGCGTAGAGGCAGGGCGCGGGGAGCTGTTTTTT.

The gene calls are TRBV7-8 and TRBJ1-1; no reliable D call. Germline CDR1 and CDR2: SGHVS and FQNEAQ. The CDR3 loop spans 15 amino acids. V lost 4 bases to trimming and J lost 1 base, with 13 bases between them. The CDR3 DNA follows: TGTGCCAGCAGCTCCGACCACCGGGCGAACACTGAAGCTTTCTTT. Translated, it gives CASSSDHRANTEAFF.

Here the CDR3 reads CASGQGDETQYF. For the CDR3, the DNA is TGTGCCAGCGGCCAAGGGGACGAGACCCAGTACTTC. This chain connects TRBV2 to TRBJ2-5; D tentatively reads TRBD1 or TRBD2 (5 bases each). Germline CDR1 and CDR2: SNHLY and FYNNEI. The CDR3 is 12 residues long. V lost 8 bases and J lost 5, with 12 bases in between.

The V gene is TRBV19, the J gene TRBJ2-3; TRBD2 agrees at 7 bases. J was trimmed by 2 bases and V by 6 bases; bases with no gene match: 5. The CDR3 consists of 14 residues. The germline V gene encodes CDR1 LNHDA and CDR2 SQIVND (reference sequence). The CDR3 DNA reads as TGTGCCAGTAGGGTGGCGGGAGACACAGATACGCAGTATTTT. This codes for CASRVAGDTDTQYF.

The V and J genes are TRBV28 and TRBJ1-1; D is ambiguous. The CDR3 covers 12 residues. V was clipped by 5 bases and J by 10 bases, with 14 bases between them. Germline V gene sequence: CDR1 MDHEN, CDR2 SYDVKM. The CDR3: CASSPLSFRAFF. As DNA, the CDR3 is TGTGCCAGCAGTCCGTTGTCCTTCCGAGCTTTCTTT.

V gene TRBV28 combines with J gene TRBJ2-1, with 12 bases matching TRBD2. In germline, CDR1 is MDHEN, CDR2 SYDVKM. V lost 5 bases to trimming and J lost 4 bases; unmatched junction nucleotides: 3. There are 15 residues in the CDR3. The chain's CDR3 is CASSGTSGYYNEQFF. The CDR3 DNA reads TGTGCCAGCAGTGGGACTAGCGGGTATTACAATGAGCAGTTCTTC.

The chain has TRBV5-1 and TRBJ2-2, with 9 bases lining up with TRBD1. Looked up from germline, CDR1 is SGHRS and CDR2 is YFSETQ. The length of the CDR3 is 15 residues. V lost 1 base and J lost 3; bases outside the gene matches: 1. The CDR3 nucleotides read TGCGCCAGCAGCTTGCGGACAGGGGACACCGGGGAGCTGTTTTTT. Amino acids: CASSLRTGDTGELFF.

V usage is TRBV10-3 and J usage is TRBJ1-1; the D gene is possibly TRBD1 (5 bases). Per germline, CDR1 ENHRY and CDR2 SYGVKD. The CDR3 runs 15 residues. Trimming pared 2 bases from V and 3 bases from J, leaving 13 bases between. The DNA of the CDR3 is TGTGCCATCAGTGAGAGGGGAAGCTGGGACACTGAAGCTTTCTTT. Translating gives CAISERGSWDTEAFF.

The V call is TRBV5-3, the J call TRBJ2-3; TRBD2 matches at 11 bases. TRBV5-3 is known as an ORF, though its function is uncertain. This CDR3 has 18 residues. Trimming took 9 bases from V and 4 from J; bases not matched to a gene: 19. The CDR3 is CAIPPPTSLAGASDTQYF. CDR3 coding DNA: TGTGCCATCCCGCCCCCCACATCACTAGCGGGAGCGTCAGATACGCAGTATTTT.

V and J are TRBV6-1 and TRBJ1-6; D may be TRBD1 (6 bases). The V gene's germline CDR1 is MNHNS and CDR2 SASEGT. Trimming cost V 2 bases and J 2 bases, with 10 bases left between them. The CDR3 is made up of 16 amino acids. The CDR3 loop is CASSELEGAYNSPLHF. The CDR3 DNA is TGTGCCAGCAGTGAACTAGAGGGGGCCTATAATTCACCCCTCCACTTT.

The chain is built from TRBV28 and TRBJ2-5; either TRBD1 or TRBD2 may supply D (5 bases each). The CDR3 extends over 12 amino acids. The germline CDR1 and CDR2 sequences are MDHEN and SYDVKM. V lost 6 bases to trimming and J lost 3 bases, with 8 bases between them. The CDR3 DNA sequence: TGTGCCAGCAGCCGAGGGGAAGAGACCCAGTACTTC. Translated: CASSRGEETQYF.

The chain recombines TRBV11-3 with TRBJ2-1; 8 bases align to TRBD2. The junction had 7 bases not matched to a gene; V was cut back by 5 bases and J by 10 bases. CDR3 length: 13 residues. In germline, CDR1 is SGHNT, CDR2 YENEEA. The CDR3 loop is CASSAGRALEQFF. CDR3 in DNA: TGTGCCAGCAGCGCCGGGAGGGCCTTGGAGCAGTTCTTC.

This chain links TRBV18 with TRBJ1-4; no definite D call. Germline V gene lookup returns CDR1 KGHSH and CDR2 LQKENI. The V and J ends lost 0 bases and 8 bases respectively, with 16 bases between them. This CDR3 has 16 residues. The CDR3 DNA reads as TGTGCCAGCTCACCACCCTCCGGGCAGCTAGGAGAAAAACTGTTTTTT. Its protein product is CASSPPSGQLGEKLFF.

The rearrangement joins TRBV3-1 (or the pseudogene TRBV3-2) to TRBJ1-3; D gene unclear. CDR1 and CDR2 from the germline V gene are LGHDT and YNNKEL (reference sequence). The CDR3 is 15 amino acids. The V end lost 1 base, the J end lost 0 bases, and 7 bases lay between the germline ends. The CDR3 DNA follows: TGTGCCAGCAGCCAAGGGCCGAACTCTGGAAACACCATATATTTT. This sequence encodes CASSQGPNSGNTIYF.

The V call is TRBV15, the J call TRBJ2-1, with D possibly TRBD1 on 5 matching bases. V dropped 3 bases and J dropped 9 bases, with 12 bases sitting between them. The CDR3 spans 13 residues. Germline V CDR1 and CDR2: LNHNV, YYDKDF (reference sequence). The CDR3 DNA is TGTGCCACCAGCAGCCTTGATGGGGCTGAGCAGTTCTTC. Its translation is CATSSLDGAEQFF.